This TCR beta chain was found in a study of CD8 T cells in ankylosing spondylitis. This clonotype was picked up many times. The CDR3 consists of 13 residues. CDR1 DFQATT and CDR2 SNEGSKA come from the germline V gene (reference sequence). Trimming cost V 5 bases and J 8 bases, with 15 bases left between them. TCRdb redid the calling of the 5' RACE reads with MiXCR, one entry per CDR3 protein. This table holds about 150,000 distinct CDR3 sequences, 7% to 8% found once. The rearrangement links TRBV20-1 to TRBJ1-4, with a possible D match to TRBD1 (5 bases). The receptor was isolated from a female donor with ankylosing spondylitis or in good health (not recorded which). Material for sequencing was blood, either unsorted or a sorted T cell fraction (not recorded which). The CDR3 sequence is CSAGGGGAEKLFF. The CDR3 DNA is TGCAGTGCTGGGGGGGGGGGAGCAGAAAAACTGTTTTTT.